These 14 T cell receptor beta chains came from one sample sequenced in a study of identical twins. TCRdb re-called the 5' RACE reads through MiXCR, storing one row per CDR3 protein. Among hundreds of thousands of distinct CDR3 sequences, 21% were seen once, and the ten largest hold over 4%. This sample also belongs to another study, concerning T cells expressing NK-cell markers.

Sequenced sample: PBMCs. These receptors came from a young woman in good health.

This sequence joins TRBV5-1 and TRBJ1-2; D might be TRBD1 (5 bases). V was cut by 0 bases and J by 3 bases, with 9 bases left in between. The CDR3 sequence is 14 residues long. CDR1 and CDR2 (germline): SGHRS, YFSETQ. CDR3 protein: CASSLGGHYYGYTF. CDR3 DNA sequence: TGCGCCAGCAGCTTGGGCGGACACTACTATGGCTACACCTTC. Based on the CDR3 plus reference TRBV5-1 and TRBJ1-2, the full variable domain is KAGVTQTPRYLIKTRGQQVTLSCSPISGHRSVSWYQQTPGQGLQFLFEYFSETQRNKGNFPGRFSGRQFSNSRSEMNVSTLELGDSALYLCASSLGGHYYGYTFGSGTRLTVV.

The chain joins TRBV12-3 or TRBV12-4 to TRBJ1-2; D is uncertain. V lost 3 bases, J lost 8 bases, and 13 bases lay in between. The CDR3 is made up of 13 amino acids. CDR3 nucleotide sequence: TGTGCCAGCAGTTTCTGGGCACGCCTAGGCTACACCTTC. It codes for CASSFWARLGYTF.

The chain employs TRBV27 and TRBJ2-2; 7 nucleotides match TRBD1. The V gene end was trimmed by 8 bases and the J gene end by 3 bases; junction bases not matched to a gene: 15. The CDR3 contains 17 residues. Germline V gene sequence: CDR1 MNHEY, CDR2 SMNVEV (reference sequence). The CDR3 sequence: CASGENTGAIDTGELFF. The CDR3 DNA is TGTGCCAGCGGCGAAAATACAGGGGCAATAGACACCGGGGAGCTGTTTTTT.

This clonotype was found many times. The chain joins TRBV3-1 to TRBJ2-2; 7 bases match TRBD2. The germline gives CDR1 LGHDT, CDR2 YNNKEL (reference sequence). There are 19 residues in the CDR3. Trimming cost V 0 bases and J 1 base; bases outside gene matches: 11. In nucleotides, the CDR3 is TGTGCCAGCAGCCAAGATTTAAACGGGCTAGCGGTGAACACCGGGGAGCTGTTTTTT. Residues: CASSQDLNGLAVNTGELFF.

The CDR3 DNA is TGTGCCAGCAGCTTGGTAGCGGGGGAGACGGAGACCCAGTACTTC. Amino acids: CASSLVAGETETQYF. This chain connects TRBV7-6 to TRBJ2-5; 9 positions agree with TRBD2. The V and J ends lost 3 bases and 5 bases, in that order; junction bases with no gene match: 7. The CDR3 is 15 amino acids. Per the germline V gene, CDR1 is SGHVS and CDR2 is FNYEAQ.

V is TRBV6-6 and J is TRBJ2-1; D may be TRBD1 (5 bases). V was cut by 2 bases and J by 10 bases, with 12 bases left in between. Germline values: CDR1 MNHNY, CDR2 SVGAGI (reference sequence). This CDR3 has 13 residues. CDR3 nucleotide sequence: TGTGCCAGCAGTTACGGGCAGGGAAGCGAGCAGTTCTTC. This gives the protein CASSYGQGSEQFF.

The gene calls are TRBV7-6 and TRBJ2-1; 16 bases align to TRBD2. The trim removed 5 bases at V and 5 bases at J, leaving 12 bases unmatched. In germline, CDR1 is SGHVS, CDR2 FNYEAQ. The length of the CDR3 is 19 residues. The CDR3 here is CASSPARGLAGGKHNEQFF. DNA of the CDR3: TGTGCCAGCAGCCCCGCCCGGGGACTAGCGGGGGGGAAACACAATGAGCAGTTCTTC.

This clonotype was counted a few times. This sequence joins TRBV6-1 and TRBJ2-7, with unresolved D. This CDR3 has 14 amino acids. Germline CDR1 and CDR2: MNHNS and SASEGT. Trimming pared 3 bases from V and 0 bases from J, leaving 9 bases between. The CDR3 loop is CASSDLNYSYEQYF. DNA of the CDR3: TGTGCCAGCAGTGATCTCAATTACTCCTACGAGCAGTACTTC.

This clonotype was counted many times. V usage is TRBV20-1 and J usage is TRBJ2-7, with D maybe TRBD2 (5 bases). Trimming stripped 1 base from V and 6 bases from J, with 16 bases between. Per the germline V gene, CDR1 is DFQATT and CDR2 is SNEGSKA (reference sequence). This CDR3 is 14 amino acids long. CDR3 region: CSARGGHRRPEQYF. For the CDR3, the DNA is TGCAGTGCTAGAGGAGGGCATCGGAGGCCCGAGCAGTACTTC.

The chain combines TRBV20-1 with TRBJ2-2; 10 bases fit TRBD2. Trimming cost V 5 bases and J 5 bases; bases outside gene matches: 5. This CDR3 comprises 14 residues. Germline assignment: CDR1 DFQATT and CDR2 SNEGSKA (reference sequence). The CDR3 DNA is TGCAGTGCTCCGGATAGCGGGAGGACCGGGGAGCTGTTTTTT. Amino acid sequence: CSAPDSGRTGELFF.

In DNA, the CDR3 is TGTGCCAGCTTTAGACTAGCGGGAGTATTAATCTTC. Its protein is CASFRLAGVLIF. The chain recombines TRBV21-1 with TRBJ2-1; TRBD2 reflects the table's D call only, with no check against the DNA. TRBV21-1 is noted as a pseudogene. The CDR3 runs 12 residues.

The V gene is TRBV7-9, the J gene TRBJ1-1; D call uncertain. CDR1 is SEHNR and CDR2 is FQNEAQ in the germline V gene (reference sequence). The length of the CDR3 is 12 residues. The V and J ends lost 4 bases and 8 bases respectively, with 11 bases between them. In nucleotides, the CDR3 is TGTGCCAGCAGCTACGCGGTAGGCGAAGCTTTCTTT. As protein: CASSYAVGEAFF.

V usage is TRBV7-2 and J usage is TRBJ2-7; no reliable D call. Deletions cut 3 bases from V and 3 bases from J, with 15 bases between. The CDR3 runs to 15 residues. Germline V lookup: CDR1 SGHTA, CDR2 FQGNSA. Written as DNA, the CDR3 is TGTGCCAGCAGCTTTGCTCCGACTGGATTCTACGAGCAGTACTTC. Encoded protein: CASSFAPTGFYEQYF.

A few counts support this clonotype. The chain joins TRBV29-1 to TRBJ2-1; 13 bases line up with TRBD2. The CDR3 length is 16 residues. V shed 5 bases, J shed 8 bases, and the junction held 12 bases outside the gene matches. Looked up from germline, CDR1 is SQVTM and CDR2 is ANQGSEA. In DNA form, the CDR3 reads TGCAGCGTTAGAGGAACTAGCGGGAGGGGATTCCATGAGCAGTTCTTC. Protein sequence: CSVRGTSGRGFHEQFF.